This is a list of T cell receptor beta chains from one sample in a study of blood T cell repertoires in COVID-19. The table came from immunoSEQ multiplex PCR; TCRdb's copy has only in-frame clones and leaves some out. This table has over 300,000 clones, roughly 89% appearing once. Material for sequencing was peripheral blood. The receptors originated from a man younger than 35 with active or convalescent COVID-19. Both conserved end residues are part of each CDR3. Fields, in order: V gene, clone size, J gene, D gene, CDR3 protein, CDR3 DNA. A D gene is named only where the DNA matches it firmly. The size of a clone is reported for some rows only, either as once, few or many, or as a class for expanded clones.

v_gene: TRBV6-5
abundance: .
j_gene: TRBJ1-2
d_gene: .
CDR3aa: CASRTPGGYGYTF
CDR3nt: TGTGCCAGCAGAACCCCGGGGGGCTATGGCTACACCTTC

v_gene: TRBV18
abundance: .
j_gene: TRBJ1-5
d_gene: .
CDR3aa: CASSPKGLSGVGNQPQHF
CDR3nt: TGTGCCAGCTCACCCAAGGGGTTGTCAGGGGTGGGGAATCAGCCCCAGCATTTT

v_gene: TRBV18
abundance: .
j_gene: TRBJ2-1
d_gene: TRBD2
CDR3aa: CASSLAGGSNEQFF
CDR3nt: TGTGCCAGCTCACTAGCGGGGGGGTCGAATGAGCAGTTCTTC

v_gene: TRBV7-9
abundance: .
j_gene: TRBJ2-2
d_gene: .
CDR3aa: CASSTRQQGTGELFF
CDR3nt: TGTGCCAGCAGCACCAGACAGCAAGGGACCGGGGAGCTGTTTTTT

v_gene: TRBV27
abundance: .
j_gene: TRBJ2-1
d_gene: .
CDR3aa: CASSLIASPYNEQFF
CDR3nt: TGTGCCAGCAGTTTAATAGCGAGCCCTTACAATGAGCAGTTCTTC

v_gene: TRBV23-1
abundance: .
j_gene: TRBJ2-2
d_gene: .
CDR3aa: CASSQSGQLNTGELFF
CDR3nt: TGCGCCAGCAGTCAATCAGGACAGTTGAACACCGGGGAGCTGTTTTTT

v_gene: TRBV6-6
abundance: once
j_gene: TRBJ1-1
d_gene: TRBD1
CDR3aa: CASSSRRQGASEAFF
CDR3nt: TGTGCCAGCAGTTCGCGCCGACAGGGGGCTTCTGAAGCTTTCTTT

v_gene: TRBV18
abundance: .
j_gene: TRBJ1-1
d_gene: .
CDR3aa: CASSPDARGLTEAFF
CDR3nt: TGTGCCAGCTCACCCGACGCCCGGGGATTGACTGAAGCTTTCTTT

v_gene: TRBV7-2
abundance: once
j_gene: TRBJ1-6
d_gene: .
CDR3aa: CASRYGPDRLGSPLHF
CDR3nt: TGTGCCAGCAGATACGGTCCTGACAGGTTGGGTTCACCCCTCCACTTT

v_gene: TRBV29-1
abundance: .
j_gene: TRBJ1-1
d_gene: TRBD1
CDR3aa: CSVASSGQGISKAFF
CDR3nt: TGCAGCGTTGCTTCCTCGGGACAGGGGATCTCGAAAGCTTTCTTT

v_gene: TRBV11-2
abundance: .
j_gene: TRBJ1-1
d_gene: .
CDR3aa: CASSLRGNGNTEAFF
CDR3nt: TGTGCCAGCAGCTTGCGAGGGAACGGGAACACTGAAGCTTTCTTT

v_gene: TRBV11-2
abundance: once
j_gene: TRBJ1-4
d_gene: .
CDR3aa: CASSHGGLLFF
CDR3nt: TGTGCCAGCAGTCACGGGGGGTTACTGTTTTTT

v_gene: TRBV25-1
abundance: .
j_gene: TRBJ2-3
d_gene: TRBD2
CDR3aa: CASTEPGLAYTQYF
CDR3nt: TGTGCCAGCACCGAACCGGGACTAGCATATACGCAGTATTTT

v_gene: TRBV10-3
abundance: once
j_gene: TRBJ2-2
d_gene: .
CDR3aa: CAISESDSNTGELFF
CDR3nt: TGTGCCATCAGTGAGTCCGACAGTAACACCGGGGAGCTGTTTTTT

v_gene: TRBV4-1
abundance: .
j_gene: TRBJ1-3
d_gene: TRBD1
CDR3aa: CASSQDLGTASHTIYF
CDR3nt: TGCGCCAGCAGCCAAGATCTTGGGACAGCCAGCCACACCATATATTTT

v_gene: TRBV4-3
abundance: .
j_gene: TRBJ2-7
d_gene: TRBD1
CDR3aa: CASSQDIGQGSYEQYF
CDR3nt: TGCGCCAGCAGCCAAGACATAGGACAGGGCTCCTACGAGCAGTACTTC

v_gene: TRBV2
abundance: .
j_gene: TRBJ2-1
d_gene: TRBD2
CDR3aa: CASSELAGVREQFF
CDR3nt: TGTGCCAGCAGTGAACTAGCGGGGGTTAGGGAGCAGTTCTTC

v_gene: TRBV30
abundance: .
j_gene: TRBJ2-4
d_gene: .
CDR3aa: CAWTSAEHRNIQYF
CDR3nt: TGTGCCTGGACTAGCGCGGAGCACAGAAACATTCAGTACTTC

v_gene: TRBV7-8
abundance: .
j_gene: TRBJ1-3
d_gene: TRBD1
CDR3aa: CASSRQGTDFGNTIYF
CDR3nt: TGTGCCAGCAGTAGACAGGGTACTGACTTTGGAAACACCATATATTTT

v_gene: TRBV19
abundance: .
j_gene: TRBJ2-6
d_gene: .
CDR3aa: CASREGGSTGANVLTF
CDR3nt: TGTGCCAGTAGGGAAGGGGGTTCGACTGGGGCCAACGTGCTGACTTTC